This T cell receptor (beta chain) came from a study of identical twins. Healthy Caucasians, and only they, were the donors. J lost 4 bases, V lost 2 bases, and 9 bases had no gene match. Germline CDR1 and CDR2: MDHEN and SYDVKM. This CDR3 spans 18 amino acids. Addition of a universal primer site occurred through template switching, and cDNA carried unique molecular identifiers. One entry per CDR3 protein results from TCRdb running MiXCR on the 5' RACE reads. This table holds nearly 650,000 distinct CDR3 sequences, about 7% found once. This clonotype came up many times. As yet, its antigen is unknown. Study outcomes and limitations: A lower insertion count was a feature of abundant cord blood beta clonotypes, with no such feature in memory repertoires. Researchers reported weaker excess twin sharing in beta out-of-frame sequences.

Separately, the same data were catalogued under a study of yellow fever vaccine responses in identical twins.

The clonotype originates from a woman between 18 and 29 years old in good health. The V gene is TRBV28, the J gene TRBJ2-2, with 11 positions matching TRBD2. Sequenced: PBMCs. In nucleotides, the CDR3 is TGTGCCAGCAGTTTACGGACCCGACTAGCGGGGCGCACCGGGGAGCTGTTTTTT. Its translation is CASSLRTRLAGRTGELFF.